These 5 T cell receptor beta chains came from one sample sequenced in a study of Ad26.COV2.S vaccination and SARS-CoV-2 variants. Treatment here: about 20 received Ad26.COV2.S at low or high dose, single or two shots; 5 received placebo; per-sample allocation not given. Sampling occurred on day 63 after the first vaccine or placebo injection. The protocol was immunoSEQ multiplex PCR, while the TCRdb copy is restricted to in-frame clones and leaves out a portion. The table includes under 550,000 clones, approximately 90% detected once. This specimen consisted of peripheral blood, obtained in a trial of Ad26.COV2.S vaccine versus placebo. The receptors come from a person aged 18-60 years who received the Ad26.COV2.S COVID-19 vaccine or a placebo.

CDR3 sequence (DNA): TGTGCCAGCAGTACGGAGGGGGGCCTCCAGCTGTTTTTT. It yields the protein CASSTEGGLQLFF. The rearrangement uses TRBV7-6 and TRBJ1-4, with D perhaps matching TRBD1 (6 bases). Looked up from germline, CDR1 is SGHVS and CDR2 is FNYEAQ. Deletions cut 6 bases from V and 14 bases from J, with 19 bases between. The CDR3 runs 13 residues.

The chain carries TRBV5-6 and TRBJ2-5; D may correspond to TRBD1 or TRBD2 (6 bases each). The germline V gene encodes CDR1 SGHDT and CDR2 YYEEEE. This CDR3 contains 18 residues. V was cut by 4 bases and J by 3 bases, with 25 bases left in between. This CDR3 reads CASSGRLGQFGLEETQYF. For the CDR3, the DNA is TGTGCCAGCAGCGGAAGACTAGGACAGTTCGGGTTAGAAGAGACCCAGTACTTC.

The chain joins TRBV2 to TRBJ2-5; TRBD2 is a possible D gene (6 bases). The CDR3 runs to 14 residues. Germline CDR1 is SNHLY and CDR2 is FYNNEI. With 5 bases removed from V and 5 bases from J, the gap between germline ends came to 15 bases. The CDR3 loop is CASSPLATFETQYF. DNA for the CDR3: TGTGCCAGCAGTCCACTAGCCACCTTTGAGACCCAGTACTTC. Full variable domain (missing parts from reference TRBV2 and TRBJ2-5): EPEVTQTPSHQVTQMGQEVILRCVPISNHLYFYWYRQILGQKVEFLVSFYNNEISEKSEIFDDQFSVERPDGSNFTLKIRSTKLEDSAMYFCASSPLATFETQYFGPGTRLLVL.

This clone has more than one count but fewer than ten. CDR3: CASSIVAGVSNQPQHF. CDR3 nucleotides: TGTGCCAGTAGTATAGTAGCAGGGGTTAGCAATCAGCCCCAGCATTTT. V and J are TRBV19 and TRBJ1-5; possibly TRBD1 for D (6 bases). Germline CDR1 LNHDA, CDR2 SQIVND (reference sequence). The V gene lost 1 base and the J gene lost 0 bases, with 10 bases spanning the gap. This CDR3 has 16 residues.

The CDR3 sequence is CASSQDSGGWETQYF. The CDR3 nucleotides are TGTGCCAGCAGCCAAGATTCAGGGGGCTGGGAGACCCAGTACTTC. The V and J genes are TRBV3-1 (or the pseudogene TRBV3-2) and TRBJ2-5, with 8 nucleotides matching TRBD1. In germline, CDR1 is LGHDT, CDR2 YNNKEL (reference sequence). The V segment lost 0 bases and the J segment 5 bases; nucleotides outside the gene matches: 5. The CDR3 is 15 residues long.